A selection of T cell receptor beta chains follows, all from one sample in a study of shared T cell receptors in the human thymus. Using immunoSEQ multiplex PCR, the repertoire was profiled, and TCRdb retains in-frame clones only, with some absent. The data show about 610,000 clones, roughly 90% seen once. These data were also filed under a second study, of human thymus T cells.

Input material: thymocytes. The receptors derive from a boy younger than two with a congenital heart defect. CDR3s include the opening cysteine and the closing phenylalanine or tryptophan. The D gene is left open where the match is weak. Clone sizes are given selectively: once, few, many, or a class where the clone is expanded.

v_call	d_call	j_call	clone_size	cdr3_aa	cdr3_nt
TRBV7-9	TRBD2	TRBJ2-7	.	CASSLYAGVRPHEQYF	TGTGCCAGCAGCTTATACGCGGGAGTTCGTCCCCACGAGCAGTACTTC
TRBV30	TRBD2	TRBJ2-5	.	CAWSENPPGLASQETQYF	TGTGCCTGGAGTGAAAATCCCCCCGGACTAGCGTCGCAAGAGACCCAGTACTTC
TRBV27	TRBD1	TRBJ2-7	.	CASSPLPGQGAEQYF	TGTGCCAGCAGTCCCTTACCGGGACAGGGGGCCGAGCAGTACTTC
TRBV13	.	TRBJ2-7	.	CASSLRGHEQYF	TGTGCCAGCAGCTTAAGAGGGCACGAGCAGTACTTC
TRBV7-8	TRBD1	TRBJ2-7	.	CASSAGTGDFYEQYF	TGTGCCAGCAGCGCTGGGACAGGAGACTTTTACGAGCAGTACTTC
TRBV4-1	TRBD1	TRBJ1-5	.	CASSQDRDNQPQHF	TGCGCCAGCAGCCAGGACAGGGACAATCAGCCCCAGCATTTT
TRBV4-3	.	TRBJ1-1	few	CASSQMTGKGTEAFF	TGCGCCAGCAGCCAGATGACAGGCAAGGGGACTGAAGCTTTCTTT
TRBV11-2	TRBD2	TRBJ2-3	.	CASSWQTSGRVADTQYF	TGTGCCAGCAGCTGGCAAACTAGCGGGAGGGTTGCAGATACGCAGTATTTT
TRBV30	.	TRBJ1-3	.	CAWRRGFESGNTIYF	TGTGCCTGGAGAAGGGGTTTTGAATCTGGAAACACCATATATTTT
TRBV15	TRBD2	TRBJ2-7	.	CATSRWTSGVYEQYF	TGTGCCACCAGCAGATGGACTAGCGGTGTCTACGAGCAGTACTTC
TRBV27	TRBD2	TRBJ2-3	.	CASSTTSGRADTQYF	TGTGCCAGCAGTACCACTAGCGGGAGGGCCGATACGCAGTATTTT
TRBV12-5	TRBD2	TRBJ2-2	.	CASGHPGLANTGELFF	TGTGCTAGTGGCCATCCGGGACTAGCGAACACCGGGGAGCTGTTTTTT
TRBV4-3	TRBD1	TRBJ2-2	.	CASSQEEEGRGRTGELFF	TGCGCCAGCAGCCAAGAGGAGGAAGGCAGGGGGCGGACCGGGGAGCTGTTTTTT
TRBV5-1	TRBD2	TRBJ2-5	.	CASSTTGGRGETQYF	TGCGCCAGCAGCACCACGGGAGGGAGGGGTGAGACCCAGTACTTC
TRBV5-6	TRBD2	TRBJ2-7	once	CASSLASFGLAVPYEQYF	TGTGCCAGCAGCTTGGCCTCTTTCGGACTAGCAGTTCCGTACGAGCAGTACTTC
TRBV28	TRBD1	TRBJ1-2	.	CASSGPRQGANYGYTF	TGTGCCAGCAGTGGACCCCGACAGGGGGCTAACTATGGCTACACCTTC
TRBV7-2	.	TRBJ2-7	.	CASSLAALAPEQYF	TGTGCCAGCAGCTTAGCCGCCCTGGCCCCCGAGCAGTACTTC
TRBV4-2	TRBD1	TRBJ1-2	.	CASSQVDREVYGYTF	TGTGCCAGCAGCCAAGTAGACAGGGAAGTCTATGGCTACACCTTC
TRBV4-3	.	TRBJ2-7	.	CASSQVGGYEQYF	TGCGCCAGCAGCCAAGTCGGCGGCTACGAGCAGTACTTC
TRBV7-9	.	TRBJ1-5	.	CASSLDSGQPQHF	TGTGCCAGCAGCTTAGATTCCGGGCAGCCCCAGCATTTT
TRBV11-3	TRBD2	TRBJ2-1	.	CASSFGVDGGGPGNEQFF	TGTGCCAGCAGCTTCGGGGTCGACGGGGGAGGGCCGGGTAATGAGCAGTTCTTC
TRBV2	TRBD1	TRBJ2-2	once	CARGDRDYTGELFF	TGTGCCAGGGGCGACAGGGATTACACCGGGGAGCTGTTTTTT
TRBV6-1	TRBD1	TRBJ1-1	.	CASTLGQGDCTEAFF	TGTGCCAGCACCCTGGGACAGGGTGATTGCACTGAAGCTTTCTTT
TRBV29-1	TRBD1	TRBJ2-6	.	CSVGDSQLASGANVLTF	TGCAGCGTTGGGGACAGTCAACTGGCCTCTGGGGCCAACGTCCTGACTTTC
TRBV10-1	.	TRBJ2-2	.	CASSEPAGELFF	TGCGCCAGCAGTGAACCGGCCGGGGAGCTGTTTTTT
TRBV6-5	TRBD1	TRBJ2-7	.	CASSYSLDRAVYEQYF	TGTGCCAGCAGTTACTCGCTGGACAGGGCTGTCTACGAGCAGTACTTC
TRBV23-1	TRBD1	TRBJ1-1	.	CASSLGQLLNTEAFF	TGCGCCAGCAGTCTGGGACAGTTGCTGAACACTGAAGCTTTCTTT
TRBV6-5	.	TRBJ2-3	.	CASSYRGGPDTQYF	TGTGCCAGCAGTTACAGGGGGGGACCAGATACGCAGTATTTT
TRBV4-1	TRBD2	TRBJ2-1	.	CASSHLASGSSYNEQFF	TGCGCCAGCAGCCACCTCGCTAGCGGGAGCTCCTACAATGAGCAGTTCTTC
TRBV10-3	.	TRBJ2-3	.	CAITPQTGTEKDTQYF	TGTGCCATCACCCCCCAGACAGGGACTGAGAAAGATACGCAGTATTTT
TRBV13	TRBD1	TRBJ1-1	.	CASSFSGTGGVSEAFF	TGTGCCAGCAGCTTCTCCGGGACAGGGGGCGTATCTGAAGCTTTCTTT
TRBV7-2	TRBD1	TRBJ1-1	.	CASSFRDRGPGTEAFF	TGTGCCAGCAGCTTCCGGGACAGGGGGCCGGGCACTGAAGCTTTCTTT
TRBV19	TRBD1	TRBJ1-5	.	CASSTTTGPPPQHF	TGTGCCAGTAGTACCACGACAGGGCCTCCGCCCCAGCATTTT
TRBV25-1	.	TRBJ1-1	.	CASTPGINTEAFF	TGTGCCAGCACTCCGGGAATTAACACTGAAGCTTTCTTT
TRBV6-5	TRBD2	TRBJ2-2	.	CASSPSGVNTGELFF	TGTGCCAGCAGTCCTAGCGGGGTAAACACCGGGGAGCTGTTTTTT
TRBV10-2	TRBD2	TRBJ2-7	.	CASSVRDYTDISYEQYF	TGCGCCAGCAGTGTCCGGGACTACACCGACATCTCCTACGAGCAGTACTTC
TRBV29-1	TRBD2	TRBJ2-1	.	CSVDGSSAREWYNEQFF	TGCAGCGTCGATGGTAGTTCTGCGCGGGAGTGGTACAATGAGCAGTTCTTC
TRBV5-1	TRBD2	TRBJ2-1	.	CASGLDLGLAEYNEQFF	TGCGCCAGCGGCTTAGATTTAGGACTAGCGGAATACAATGAGCAGTTCTTC
TRBV6-7	.	TRBJ2-7	.	CASSYSIGRDEQYF	TGTGCCAGCAGTTACTCCATTGGTCGGGACGAGCAGTACTTC
TRBV11-2	TRBD2	TRBJ2-3	.	CASTTSGTWDTQYF	TGTGCCAGCACCACTAGCGGTACTTGGGATACGCAGTATTTT
TRBV19	TRBD2	TRBJ2-3	.	CASSLGLAGGIEDTQYF	TGTGCCAGTAGTCTGGGACTAGCGGGGGGGATAGAAGATACGCAGTATTTT
TRBV7-2	.	TRBJ2-3	.	CASSLLPRDYPPADATQYF	TGTGCCAGCAGCTTACTGCCGAGAGACTACCCGCCCGCAGATGCTACGCAGTATTTT
TRBV4-3	TRBD2	TRBJ2-1	.	CASSQEEVAGPEARDEQFF	TGCGCCAGCAGCCAAGAAGAGGTAGCGGGGCCGGAGGCGAGGGATGAGCAGTTCTTC
TRBV5-5	.	TRBJ2-7	.	CASSLGPGDTYEQYF	TGTGCCAGCAGCTTGGGCCCGGGGGATACCTACGAGCAGTACTTC
TRBV5-1	.	TRBJ1-4	.	CASSLGPATNEKLFF	TGCGCCAGCAGCTTGGGCCCAGCAACTAATGAAAAACTGTTTTTT